Each of the 12 T cell receptor beta chains below was sequenced from the same sample in a study of CXCR3-negative and CXCR3-positive naive CD8 T cells. Study conclusions and caveats: For CXCR3-positive naive cells, TRB CDR3s were more hydrophobic than those of CXCR3-negative naive cells.

No antigen is known for these receptors. The method, 5' RACE with UMI labels, was used to prepare the TRB cDNA libraries. TCRdb re-called the 5' RACE reads; every CDR3 protein appears as one record, without DNA. The sample table includes roughly 110,000 distinct CDR3 sequences. The specimen sequenced was naive CXCR3+ CD8+ T cells from blood. Subset described: CD45RO-CCR7+CD27+CD95- naive CD8+ T cells expressing CXCR3 (TNR3+). The source is a human donor in good health. Some clones in this sample may be carry-over from other donors' samples.

V is TRBV4-1 and J is TRBJ2-3. CDR1 is MGHRA and CDR2 is YSYEKL in the germline V gene. The CDR3 has 14 residues. This CDR3 reads CASSQDIGTDTQYF.

The V call is TRBV11-2, the J call TRBJ1-2; TCRdb picks TRBD1, but there is no DNA to check that call. This CDR3 contains 15 residues. The germline V gene has CDR1 SGHAT and CDR2 FQNNGV. CDR3: CASSLEVQGWYGYAF. The variable domain in full, completed from reference TRBV11-2 and TRBJ1-2, reads EAGVAQSPRYKIIEKRQSVAFWCNPISGHATLYWYQQILGQGPKLLIQFQNNGVVDDSQLPKDRFSAERLKGVDSTLKIQPAKLEDSAVYLCASSLEVQGWYGYAFGSGTRLTVV.

The chain uses TRBV6-6 and TRBJ2-1; the TCRdb call, TRBD2, lacks DNA for checking. The germline V gene encodes CDR1 MNHNY and CDR2 SVGAGI (reference sequence). This CDR3 has 13 amino acids. The CDR3 here is CASSYGGGNEQFF.

This CDR3 reads CASSLGGRGQGGELFF. The genes are TRBV7-3 and TRBJ2-2; the TCRdb D gene call, TRBD1, has no DNA to confirm it. Germline CDR1 reads SGHTA; CDR2 reads FQGTGA. CDR3 length equals 16 residues.

The V and J genes are TRBV29-1 and TRBJ1-1. CDR3 length equals 11 residues. Germline CDR1 SQVTM, CDR2 ANQGSEA. The CDR3 loop reads CSVVENTEAFF.

The genes are TRBV11-2 and TRBJ2-7; TCRdb's D call, TRBD1, is unchecked because there is no DNA. Germline V gene lookup returns CDR1 SGHAT and CDR2 FQNNGV. This CDR3 is built from 14 residues. The CDR3 is CASSLATGSYEQYF.

CDR3 region: CASSGGQLNTEAFF. The J gene is TRBJ1-1, the V gene TRBV25-1. Germline-derived CDR1 and CDR2 are MGHDK and SYGVNS. This CDR3 spans 14 amino acids.

This chain uses TRBV11-2 with TRBJ2-7; TCRdb's D call, TRBD1, is unchecked because there is no DNA. From germline, CDR1 is SGHAT and CDR2 FQNNGV. This CDR3 comprises 17 residues. CDR3 in amino acids: CASSPPRGTDDSYEQYF.

The rearrangement uses TRBV4-1 and TRBJ2-1; the TCRdb call, TRBD1, lacks DNA for checking. Per germline, CDR1 MGHRA and CDR2 YSYEKL. The CDR3 covers 14 residues. CDR3 region: CASSQTDRGWEQFF.

V usage is TRBV7-9 and J usage is TRBJ2-1; absent DNA, TCRdb's TRBD1 call cannot be checked. The CDR3 totals 14 residues. Germline assignment: CDR1 SEHNR and CDR2 FQNEAQ (reference sequence). The CDR3 spells CASSLGTPANEQFF.

The rearrangement joins TRBV5-5 to TRBJ1-2. The CDR3 loop spans 14 amino acids. CDR1 is SGHKS, CDR2 YYEKEE, per germline (reference sequence). The CDR3 here is CASSLAGGRNGYTF.

The J gene is TRBJ2-1, the V gene TRBV5-6; TCRdb returns TRBD2, unconfirmable since there is no DNA. The CDR3 extends over 14 amino acids. CDR1 SGHDT and CDR2 YYEEEE come from the germline V gene. The chain's CDR3 is CASSLTSGSFEQFF.